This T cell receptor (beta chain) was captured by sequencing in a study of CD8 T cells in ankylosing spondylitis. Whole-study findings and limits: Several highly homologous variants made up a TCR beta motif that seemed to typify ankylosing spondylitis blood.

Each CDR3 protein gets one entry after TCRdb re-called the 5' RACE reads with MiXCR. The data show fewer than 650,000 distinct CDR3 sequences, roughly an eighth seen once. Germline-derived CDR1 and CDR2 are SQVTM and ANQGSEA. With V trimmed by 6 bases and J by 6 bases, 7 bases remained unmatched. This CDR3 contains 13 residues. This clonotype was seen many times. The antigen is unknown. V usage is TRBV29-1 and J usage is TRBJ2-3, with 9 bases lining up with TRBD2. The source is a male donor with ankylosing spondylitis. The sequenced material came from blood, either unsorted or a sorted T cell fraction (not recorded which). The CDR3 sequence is CSVSGTSFDTQYF. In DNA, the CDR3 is TGCAGCGTGTCCGGGACTAGCTTTGATACGCAGTATTTT.